A selection of T cell receptor beta chains follows, all from one sample in a study of T cell responses to AZD1222 COVID-19 vaccine. Repertoires were generated with immunoSEQ multiplex PCR, while TCRdb's copy carries only in-frame clones and drops some. Of approximately 140,000 clones in the sample, approximately 94% were seen once. Sequences were derived from peripheral blood, sampled on day 0 of AZD1222 vaccination. These receptors were obtained from an adult in good health. The conserved cysteine and the conserved F or W are not part of the CDR3 here.

TRBV10-3	AIGTRQGGTEAF
TRBV7-6	ASGSTPGDRVTDTQY
TRBV3-1/TRBV3-2	ASSPIRTSFLYGYT
TRBV5-1	ASVPFPTGEYTEAF
TRBV7-9	ASSAWTSGGVNEQF
TRBV5-1	ASSFGGAKEYEQY
TRBV29-1	SVEGRGHEQF
TRBV12-3/TRBV12-4	AASAGTYNEQF
TRBV4-3	ASRAGNTEAF
TRBV3-1/TRBV3-2	ASSRGRGPSYEQY
TRBV25-1	ASHSQGTYNEQF